This section outlines one TCR beta chain sequence together with its context. Its antigen is unidentified. This CDR3 contains 15 residues. V was pared by 4 bases and J by 4 bases, with 18 bases between. CDR1 and CDR2 from the germline V gene are GTSNPN and SVGIG (reference sequence). The donors were part of the 120-subject validation cohort, which stood apart from the roughly 670-subject first cohort. These data originate in a study of cytomegalovirus exposure and HLA in healthy donors. Whole-study results and caveats: Specificity of three CMV-associated chains for CMV antigens was verified in vitro. It was reportedly the case that the classifier diagnosed cytomegalovirus status with high specificity and sensitivity. The study labeled 150 or so TCR beta chains cytomegalovirus-associated.

TCRdb keeps only in-frame clones here, not all; method: immunoSEQ multiplex PCR. The data contain fewer than 350,000 clones, 70% to 90% of them singletons. This receptor was identified in a woman aged 18-35 years in good health and CMV-seronegative. The sample was PBMCs. V and J are TRBV30 and TRBJ2-3; tentatively, D is TRBD1 (6 bases). CDR3 DNA: TGTGCCTGGACCGAACAGGGTCACTGGGCAGATACGCAGTATTTT. Translated, it gives CAWTEQGHWADTQYF.